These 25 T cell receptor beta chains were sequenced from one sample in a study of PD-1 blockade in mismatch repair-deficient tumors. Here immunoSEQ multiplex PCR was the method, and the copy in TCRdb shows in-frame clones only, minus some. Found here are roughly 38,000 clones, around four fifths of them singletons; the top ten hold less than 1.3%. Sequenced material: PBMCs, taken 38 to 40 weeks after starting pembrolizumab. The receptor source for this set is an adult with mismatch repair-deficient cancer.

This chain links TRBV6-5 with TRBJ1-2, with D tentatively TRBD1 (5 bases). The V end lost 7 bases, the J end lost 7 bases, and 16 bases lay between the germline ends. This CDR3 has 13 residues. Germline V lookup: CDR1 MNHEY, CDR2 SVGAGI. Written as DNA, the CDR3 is TGTGCCAGCAAAGGGGCGGCCGATGCTGGCTACACCTTC. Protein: CASKGAADAGYTF.

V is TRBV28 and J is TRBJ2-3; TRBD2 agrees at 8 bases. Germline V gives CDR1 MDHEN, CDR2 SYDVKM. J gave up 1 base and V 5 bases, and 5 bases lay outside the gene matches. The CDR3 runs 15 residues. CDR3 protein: CASSHSTSGTDTQYF. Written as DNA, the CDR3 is TGTGCCAGCAGTCATTCGACTAGCGGCACAGATACGCAGTATTTT. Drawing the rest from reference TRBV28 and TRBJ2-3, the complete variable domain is DVKVTQSSRYLVKRTGEKVFLECVQDMDHENMFWYRQDPGLGLRLIYFSYDVKMKEKGDIPEGYSVSREKKERFSLILESASTNQTSMYLCASSHSTSGTDTQYFGPGTRLTVL.

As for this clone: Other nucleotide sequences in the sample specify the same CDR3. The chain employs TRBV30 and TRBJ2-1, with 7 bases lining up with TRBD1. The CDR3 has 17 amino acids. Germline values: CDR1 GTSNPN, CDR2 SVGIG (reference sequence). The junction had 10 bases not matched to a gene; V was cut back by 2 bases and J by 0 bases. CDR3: CAWSTLYRGRSYNEQFF. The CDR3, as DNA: TGTGCCTGGAGTACACTTTACAGGGGTCGCTCCTACAATGAGCAGTTCTTC.

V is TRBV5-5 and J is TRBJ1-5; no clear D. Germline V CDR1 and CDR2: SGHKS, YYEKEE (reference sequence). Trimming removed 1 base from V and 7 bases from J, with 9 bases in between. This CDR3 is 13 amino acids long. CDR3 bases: TGTGCCAGCAGCTTGACACCTTTCCAGCCCCAGCATTTT. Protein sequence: CASSLTPFQPQHF.

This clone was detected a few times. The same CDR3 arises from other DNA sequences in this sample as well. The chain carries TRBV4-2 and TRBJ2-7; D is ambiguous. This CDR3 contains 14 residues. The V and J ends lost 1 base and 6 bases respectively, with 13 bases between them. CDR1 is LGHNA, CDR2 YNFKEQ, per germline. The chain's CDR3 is CASSQVKPPLEQYF. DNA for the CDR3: TGTGCCAGCAGCCAAGTTAAGCCTCCCCTCGAGCAGTACTTC.

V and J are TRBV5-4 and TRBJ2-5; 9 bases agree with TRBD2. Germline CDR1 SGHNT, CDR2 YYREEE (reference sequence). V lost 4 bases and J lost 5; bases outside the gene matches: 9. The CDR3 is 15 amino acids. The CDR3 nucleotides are TGTGCCAGCAGCGCGTCCAGCGGGAGGACGGAGACCCAGTACTTC. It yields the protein CASSASSGRTETQYF.

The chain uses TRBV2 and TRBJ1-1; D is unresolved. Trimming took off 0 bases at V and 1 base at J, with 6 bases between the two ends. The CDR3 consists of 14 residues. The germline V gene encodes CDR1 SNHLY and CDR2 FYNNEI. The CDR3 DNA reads TGTGCCAGCAGTGAAGCGCGAGGGAACACTGAAGCTTTCTTT. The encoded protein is CASSEARGNTEAFF.

This CDR3 is CASVFVGTSGKNEQFF. The DNA for the CDR3 is TGTGCCAGCGTCTTCGTGGGGACTAGCGGGAAGAATGAGCAGTTCTTC. J is TRBJ2-1 and V is TRBV7-9; 13 nucleotides agree with TRBD2. The germline V gene encodes CDR1 SEHNR and CDR2 FQNEAQ (reference sequence). The CDR3 runs 16 residues. V gave up 8 bases and J gave up 7 bases; unmatched junction bases: 11.

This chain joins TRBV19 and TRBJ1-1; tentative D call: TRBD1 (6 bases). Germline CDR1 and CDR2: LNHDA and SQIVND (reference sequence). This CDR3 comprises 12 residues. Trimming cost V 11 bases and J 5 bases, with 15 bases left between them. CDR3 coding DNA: TGTGCCTCCCGAGAAGGGGGTACTGAAGCTTTCTTT. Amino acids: CASREGGTEAFF.

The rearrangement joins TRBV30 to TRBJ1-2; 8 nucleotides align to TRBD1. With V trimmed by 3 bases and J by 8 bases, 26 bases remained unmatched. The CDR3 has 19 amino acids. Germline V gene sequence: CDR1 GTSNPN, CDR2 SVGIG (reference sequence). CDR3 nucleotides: TGTGCCTGGAGGGCAACAGGGGGAGGTATCGGCTTTGGGTCTGGGGGCTACACCTTC. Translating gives CAWRATGGGIGFGSGGYTF.

DNA of the CDR3: TGTGCCAGCAGGGCCAGGGGGCTGTCTGAAGCTTTCTTT. This sequence encodes CASRARGLSEAFF. This rearrangement joins TRBV28 to TRBJ1-1, with TRBD1 identical over 8 bases. Trimming cost V 6 bases and J 6 bases; bases outside gene matches: 6. The CDR3 totals 13 residues. CDR1 is MDHEN, CDR2 SYDVKM, per germline.

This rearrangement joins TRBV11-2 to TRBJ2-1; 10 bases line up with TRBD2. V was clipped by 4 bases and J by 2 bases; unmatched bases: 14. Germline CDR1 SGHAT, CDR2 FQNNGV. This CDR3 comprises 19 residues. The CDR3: CASSSGQGIGTSAYNEQFF. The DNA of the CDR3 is TGTGCCAGCAGCTCCGGACAGGGTATTGGGACTAGCGCCTACAATGAGCAGTTCTTC.

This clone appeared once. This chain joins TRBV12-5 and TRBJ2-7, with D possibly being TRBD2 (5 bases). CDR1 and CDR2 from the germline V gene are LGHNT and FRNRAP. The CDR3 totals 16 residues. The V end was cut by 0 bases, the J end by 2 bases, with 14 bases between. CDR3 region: CASGLVGGRPPYEQYF. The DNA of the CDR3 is TGTGCTAGTGGTTTGGTTGGCGGGCGACCCCCCTACGAGCAGTACTTC. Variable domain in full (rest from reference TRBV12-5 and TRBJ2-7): DARVTQTPRHKVTEMGQEVTMRCQPILGHNTVFWYRQTMMQGLELLAYFRNRAPLDDSGMPKDRFSAEMPDATLATLKIQPSEPRDSAVYFCASGLVGGRPPYEQYFGPGTRLTVT.

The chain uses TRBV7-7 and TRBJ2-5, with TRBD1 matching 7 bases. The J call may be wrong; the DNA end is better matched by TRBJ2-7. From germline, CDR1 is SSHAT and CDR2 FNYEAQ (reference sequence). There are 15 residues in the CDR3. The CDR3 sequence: CASSPGDSGIYEQYF. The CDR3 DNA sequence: TGTGCCAGCAGCCCCGGGGACAGTGGGATCTACGAGCAGTACTTC.

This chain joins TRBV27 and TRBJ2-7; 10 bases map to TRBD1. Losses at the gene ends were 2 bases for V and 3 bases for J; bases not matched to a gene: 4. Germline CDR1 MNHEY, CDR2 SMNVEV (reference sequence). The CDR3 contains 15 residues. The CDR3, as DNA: TGTGCCAGCAGTTTAGTGGACAGGGGGATCTACGAGCAGTACTTC. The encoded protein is CASSLVDRGIYEQYF.

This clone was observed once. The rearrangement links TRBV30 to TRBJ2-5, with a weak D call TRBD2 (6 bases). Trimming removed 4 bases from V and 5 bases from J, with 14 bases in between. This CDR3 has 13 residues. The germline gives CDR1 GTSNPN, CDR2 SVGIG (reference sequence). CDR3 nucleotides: TGTGCCTGGACCCCGAGGGGAGGCGAGACCCAGTACTTC. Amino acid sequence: CAWTPRGGETQYF.

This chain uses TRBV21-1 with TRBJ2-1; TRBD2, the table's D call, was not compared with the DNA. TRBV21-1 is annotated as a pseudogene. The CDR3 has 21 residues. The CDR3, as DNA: TGTGCCAGCAGCACTCGTATGAGGGGGCAAACTAGCGGGACTTTCTACAATGAGCAGTTCTTC. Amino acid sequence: CASSTRMRGQTSGTFYNEQFF.

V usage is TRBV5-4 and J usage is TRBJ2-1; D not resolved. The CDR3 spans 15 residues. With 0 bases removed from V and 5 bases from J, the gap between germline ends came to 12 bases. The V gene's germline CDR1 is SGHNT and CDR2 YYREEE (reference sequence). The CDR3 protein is CASSLAPIDNNEQFF. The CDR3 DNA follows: TGTGCCAGCAGCTTGGCCCCGATAGACAACAATGAGCAGTTCTTC.

CDR3 sequence (DNA): TGCGCCAGCAGCGACAGGACAGGGATGGGCACAGATACGCAGTATTTT. Its protein is CASSDRTGMGTDTQYF. The chain carries TRBV5-1 and TRBJ2-3; 8 bases fit TRBD1. Unmatched junction bases numbered 8, after V lost 4 bases and J lost 1 base. This CDR3 spans 16 amino acids. Germline V gene data show CDR1 as SGHRS and CDR2 as YFSETQ.

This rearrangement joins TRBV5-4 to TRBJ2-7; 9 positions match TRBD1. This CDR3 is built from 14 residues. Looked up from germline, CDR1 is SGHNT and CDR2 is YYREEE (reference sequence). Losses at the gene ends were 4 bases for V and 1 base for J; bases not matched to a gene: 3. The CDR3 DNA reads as TGTGCCAGCAGCGCAGGACAGGGGTCCTACGAGCAGTACTTC. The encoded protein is CASSAGQGSYEQYF.

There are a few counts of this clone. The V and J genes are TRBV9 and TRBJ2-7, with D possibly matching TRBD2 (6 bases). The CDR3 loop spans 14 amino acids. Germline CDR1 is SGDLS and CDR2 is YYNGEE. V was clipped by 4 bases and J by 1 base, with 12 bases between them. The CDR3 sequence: CASSPEGGSYEQYF. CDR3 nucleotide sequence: TGTGCCAGCAGCCCGGAAGGAGGGTCCTACGAGCAGTACTTC.

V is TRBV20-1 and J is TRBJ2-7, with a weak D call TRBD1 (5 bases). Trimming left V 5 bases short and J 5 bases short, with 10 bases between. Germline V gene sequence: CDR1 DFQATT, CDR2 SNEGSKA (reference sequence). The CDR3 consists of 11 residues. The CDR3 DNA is TGCAGTGCTGCCCAAGGGGACGAGCAGTACTTC. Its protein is CSAAQGDEQYF.

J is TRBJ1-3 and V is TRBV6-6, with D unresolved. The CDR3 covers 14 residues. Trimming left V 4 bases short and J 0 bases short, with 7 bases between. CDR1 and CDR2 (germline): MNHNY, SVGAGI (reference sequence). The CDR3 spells CASSSLYSGNTIYF. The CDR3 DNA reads TGTGCCAGCAGTTCTTTATACTCTGGAAACACCATATATTTT.

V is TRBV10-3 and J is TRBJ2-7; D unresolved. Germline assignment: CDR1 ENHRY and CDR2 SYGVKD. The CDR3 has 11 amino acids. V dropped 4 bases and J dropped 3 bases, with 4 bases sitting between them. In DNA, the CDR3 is TGTGCCATCAGTGGGAGCTACGAGCAGTACTTC. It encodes CAISGSYEQYF.

For the CDR3, the DNA is TGTGCCAGCAGCCCTCACAGGAGAAGCACAGATACGCAGTATTTT. It translates to CASSPHRRSTDTQYF. The chain couples TRBV5-4 to TRBJ2-3, with TRBD1 as a possible D gene (5 bases). Germline CDR1 SGHNT, CDR2 YYREEE (reference sequence). V was shortened by 4 bases and J by 0 bases, with 12 bases between the two germline ends. This CDR3 is 15 amino acids long.